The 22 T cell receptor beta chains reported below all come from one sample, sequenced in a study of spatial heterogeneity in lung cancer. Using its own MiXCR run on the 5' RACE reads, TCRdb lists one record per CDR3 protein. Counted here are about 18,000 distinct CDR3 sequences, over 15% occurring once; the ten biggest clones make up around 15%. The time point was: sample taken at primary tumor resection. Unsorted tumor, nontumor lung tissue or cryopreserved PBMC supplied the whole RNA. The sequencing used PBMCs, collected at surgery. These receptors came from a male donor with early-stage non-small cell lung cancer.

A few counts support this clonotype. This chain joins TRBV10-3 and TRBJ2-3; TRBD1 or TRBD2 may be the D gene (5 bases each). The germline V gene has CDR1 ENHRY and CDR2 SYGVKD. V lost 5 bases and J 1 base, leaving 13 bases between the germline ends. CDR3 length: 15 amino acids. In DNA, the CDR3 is TGTGCCATCAGTCAGACGGTGGGGGGCACAGATACGCAGTATTTT. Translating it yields CAISQTVGGTDTQYF.

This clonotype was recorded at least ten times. The CDR3 loop is CASSQGVDGANSPLHF. DNA of the CDR3: TGTGCCAGCAGCCAAGGCGTGGACGGGGCTAATTCACCCCTCCACTTT. V is TRBV4-2 and J is TRBJ1-6; TRBD1 might be the D (5 bases). The length of the CDR3 is 16 residues. V lost 1 base to trimming and J lost 6 bases, with 13 bases between them. Germline CDR1 reads LGHNA; CDR2 reads YNFKEQ.

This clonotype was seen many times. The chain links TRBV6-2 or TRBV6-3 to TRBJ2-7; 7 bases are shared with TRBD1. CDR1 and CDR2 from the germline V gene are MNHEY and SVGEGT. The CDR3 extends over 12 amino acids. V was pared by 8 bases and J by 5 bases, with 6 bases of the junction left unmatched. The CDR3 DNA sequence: TGTGCCAGCCAAAGGGGGCGAGACGAGCAGTACTTC. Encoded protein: CASQRGRDEQYF.

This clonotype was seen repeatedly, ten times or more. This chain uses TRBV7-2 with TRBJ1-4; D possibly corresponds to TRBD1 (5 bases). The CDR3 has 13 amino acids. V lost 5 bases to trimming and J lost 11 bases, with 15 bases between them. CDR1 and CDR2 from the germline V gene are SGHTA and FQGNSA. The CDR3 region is CASSLRDSEKLFF. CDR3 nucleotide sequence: TGTGCCAGCAGCCTGAGGGACTCTGAGAAACTGTTTTTT.

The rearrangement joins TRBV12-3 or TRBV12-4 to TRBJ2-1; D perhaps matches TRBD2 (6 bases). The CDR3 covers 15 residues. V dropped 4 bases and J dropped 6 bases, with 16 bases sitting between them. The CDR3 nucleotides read TGTGCCAGCAGTTCGGGACTGGGTGAGGGCAATGAGCAGTTCTTC. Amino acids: CASSSGLGEGNEQFF.

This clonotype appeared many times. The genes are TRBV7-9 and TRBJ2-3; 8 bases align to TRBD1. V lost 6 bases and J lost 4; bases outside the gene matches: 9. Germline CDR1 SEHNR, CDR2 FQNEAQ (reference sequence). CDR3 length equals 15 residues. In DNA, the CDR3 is TGTGCCAGCAGACCCGGACAGGGTCCTGCAGATACGCAGTATTTT. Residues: CASRPGQGPADTQYF.

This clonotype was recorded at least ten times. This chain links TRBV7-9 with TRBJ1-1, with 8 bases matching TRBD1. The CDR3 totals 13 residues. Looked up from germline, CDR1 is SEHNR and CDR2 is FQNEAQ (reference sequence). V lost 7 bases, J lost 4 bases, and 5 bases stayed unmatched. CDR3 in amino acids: CASTGGWGTEAFF. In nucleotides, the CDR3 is TGTGCCAGCACAGGGGGCTGGGGCACTGAAGCTTTCTTT.

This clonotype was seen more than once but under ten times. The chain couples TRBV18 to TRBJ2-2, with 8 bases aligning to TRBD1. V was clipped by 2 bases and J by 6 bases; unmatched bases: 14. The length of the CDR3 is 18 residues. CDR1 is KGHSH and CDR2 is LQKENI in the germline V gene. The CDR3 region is CASSPGTMGQASAGELFF. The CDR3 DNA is TGTGCCAGCTCACCAGGCACTATGGGACAGGCGTCAGCCGGGGAGCTGTTTTTT. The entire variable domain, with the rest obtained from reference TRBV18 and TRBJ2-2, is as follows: NAGVMQNPRHLVRRRGQEARLRCSPMKGHSHVYWYRQLPEEGLKFMVYLQKENIIDESGMPKERFSAEFPKEGPSILRIQQVVRGDSAAYFCASSPGTMGQASAGELFFGEGSRLTVL.

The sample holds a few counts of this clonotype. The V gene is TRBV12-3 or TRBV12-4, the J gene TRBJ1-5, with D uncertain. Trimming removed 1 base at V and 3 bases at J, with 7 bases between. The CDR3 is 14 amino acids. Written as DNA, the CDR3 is TGTGCCAGCAGTTTAGGGGCCGTCAATCAGCCCCAGCATTTT. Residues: CASSLGAVNQPQHF.

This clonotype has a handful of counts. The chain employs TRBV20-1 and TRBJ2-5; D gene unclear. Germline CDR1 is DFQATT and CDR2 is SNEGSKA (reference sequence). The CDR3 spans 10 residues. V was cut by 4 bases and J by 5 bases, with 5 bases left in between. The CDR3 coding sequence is TGCAGTGCTACTGGGGAGACCCAGTACTTC. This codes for CSATGETQYF.

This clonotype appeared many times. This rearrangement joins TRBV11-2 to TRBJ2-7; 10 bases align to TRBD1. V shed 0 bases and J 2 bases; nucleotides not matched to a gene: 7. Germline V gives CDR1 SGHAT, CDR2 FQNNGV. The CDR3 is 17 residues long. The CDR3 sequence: CASSLDRGQGVPYEQYF. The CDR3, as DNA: TGTGCCAGCAGCTTAGATCGAGGACAGGGGGTTCCCTACGAGCAGTACTTC. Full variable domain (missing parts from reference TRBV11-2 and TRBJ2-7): EAGVAQSPRYKIIEKRQSVAFWCNPISGHATLYWYQQILGQGPKLLIQFQNNGVVDDSQLPKDRFSAERLKGVDSTLKIQPAKLEDSAVYLCASSLDRGQGVPYEQYFGPGTRLTVT.

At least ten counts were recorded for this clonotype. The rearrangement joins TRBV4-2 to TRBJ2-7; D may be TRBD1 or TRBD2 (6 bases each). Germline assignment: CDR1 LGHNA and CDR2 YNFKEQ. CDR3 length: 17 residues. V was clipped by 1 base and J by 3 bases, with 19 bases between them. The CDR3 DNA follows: TGTGCCAGCAGCCAAGGGACAGCGGGCTCATCCTACTACGAGCAGTACTTC. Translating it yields CASSQGTAGSSYYEQYF.

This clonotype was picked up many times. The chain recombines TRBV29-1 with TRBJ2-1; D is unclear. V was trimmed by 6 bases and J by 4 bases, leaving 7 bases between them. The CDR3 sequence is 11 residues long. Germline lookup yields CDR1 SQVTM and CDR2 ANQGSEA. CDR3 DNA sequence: TGCAGCGTCGCGCAGTACAATGAGCAGTTCTTC. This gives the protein CSVAQYNEQFF.

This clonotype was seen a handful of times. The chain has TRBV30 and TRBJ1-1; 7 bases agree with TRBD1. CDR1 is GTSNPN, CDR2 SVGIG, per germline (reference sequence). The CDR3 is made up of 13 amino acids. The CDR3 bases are TGTGCTACTGGGCAGGGGGTGATGACTGAAGCTTTCTTT. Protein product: CATGQGVMTEAFF. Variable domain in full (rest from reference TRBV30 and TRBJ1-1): SQTIHQWPATLVQPVGSPLSLECTVEGTSNPNLYWYRQAAGRGLQLLFYSVGIGQISSEVPQNLSASRPQDRQFILSSKKLLLSDSGFYLCATGQGVMTEAFFGQGTRLTVV.

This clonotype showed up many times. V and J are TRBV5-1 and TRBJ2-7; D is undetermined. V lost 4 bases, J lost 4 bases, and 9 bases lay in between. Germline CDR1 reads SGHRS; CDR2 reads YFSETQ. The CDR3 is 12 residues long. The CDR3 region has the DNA TGCGCCAGCAGCGGTCAAGGTTACGAGCAGTACTTC. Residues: CASSGQGYEQYF. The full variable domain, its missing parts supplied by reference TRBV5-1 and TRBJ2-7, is KAGVTQTPRYLIKTRGQQVTLSCSPISGHRSVSWYQQTPGQGLQFLFEYFSETQRNKGNFPGRFSGRQFSNSRSEMNVSTLELGDSALYLCASSGQGYEQYFGPGTRLTVT.

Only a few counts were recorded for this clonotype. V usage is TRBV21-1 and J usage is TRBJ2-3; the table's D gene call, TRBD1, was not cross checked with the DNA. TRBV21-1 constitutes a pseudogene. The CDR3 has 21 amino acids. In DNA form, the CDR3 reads TGTGCCAGCAGCAAATCGGGACCCGGGACAGGGTGGTATAACATCACAGATACGCAGTATTTT. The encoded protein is CASSKSGPGTGWYNITDTQYF.

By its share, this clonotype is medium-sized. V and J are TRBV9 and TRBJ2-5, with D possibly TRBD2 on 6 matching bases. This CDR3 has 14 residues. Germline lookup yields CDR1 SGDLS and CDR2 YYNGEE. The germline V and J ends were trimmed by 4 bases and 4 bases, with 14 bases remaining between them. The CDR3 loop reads CASSPRRDPETQYF. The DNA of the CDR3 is TGTGCCAGCAGCCCCCGGAGGGACCCAGAGACCCAGTACTTC. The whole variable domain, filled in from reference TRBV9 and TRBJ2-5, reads DSGVTQTPKHLITATGQRVTLRCSPRSGDLSVYWYQQSLDQGLQFLIQYYNGEERAKGNILERFSAQQFPDLHSELNLSSLELGDSALYFCASSPRRDPETQYFGPGTRLLVL.

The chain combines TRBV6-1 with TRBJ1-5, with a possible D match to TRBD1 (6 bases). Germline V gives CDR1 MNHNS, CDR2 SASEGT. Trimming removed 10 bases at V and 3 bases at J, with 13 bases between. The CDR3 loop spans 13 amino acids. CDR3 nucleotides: TGTGCCACCCTAGGGGGGTTCAATCAGCCCCAGCATTTT. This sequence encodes CATLGGFNQPQHF.

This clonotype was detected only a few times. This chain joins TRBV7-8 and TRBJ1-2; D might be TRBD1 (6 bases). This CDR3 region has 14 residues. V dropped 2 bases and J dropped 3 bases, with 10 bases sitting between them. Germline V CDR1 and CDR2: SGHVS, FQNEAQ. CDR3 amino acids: CASSLTGRDYGYTF. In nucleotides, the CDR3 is TGTGCCAGCAGCTTAACAGGGAGGGACTATGGCTACACCTTC.

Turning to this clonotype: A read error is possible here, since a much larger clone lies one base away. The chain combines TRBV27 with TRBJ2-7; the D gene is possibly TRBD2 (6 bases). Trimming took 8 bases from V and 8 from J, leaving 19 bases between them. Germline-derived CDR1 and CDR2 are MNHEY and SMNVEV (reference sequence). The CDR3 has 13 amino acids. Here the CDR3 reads CASRALASYKQYF. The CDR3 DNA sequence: TGTGCCAGCCGCGCTCTAGCGAGTTACAAGCAGTACTTC.

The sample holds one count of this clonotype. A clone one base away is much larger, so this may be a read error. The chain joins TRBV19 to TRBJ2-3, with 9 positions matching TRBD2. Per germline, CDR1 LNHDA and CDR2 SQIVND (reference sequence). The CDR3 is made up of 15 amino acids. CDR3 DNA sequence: TGTGCCAGAAGTATTAGCGGGGGTGTCACAGATACGCAGTATTTT. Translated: CARSISGGVTDTQYF.

CDR3 in amino acids: CAISEGAGGFTDTQYF. The CDR3, as DNA: TGTGCCATCAGTGAAGGAGCGGGGGGGTTCACAGATACGCAGTATTTT. The chain employs TRBV10-3 and TRBJ2-3; 10 bases align to TRBD2. Germline CDR1 ENHRY, CDR2 SYGVKD. Trimming removed 3 bases from V and 2 bases from J; junction bases left unmatched: 5. The CDR3 sequence is 16 residues long.